Below are 5 T cell receptor beta chains sequenced from a single sample in a study of regulatory and conventional T cells in RAG deficiency. Repertoires were generated with immunoSEQ multiplex PCR, while TCRdb's copy carries only in-frame clones and drops some. The table has more than 9,500 clones, around 94% seen once. Genomic DNA came from blood regulatory T cells gated CD4+ CD25-high CD127-low. The same data also contributed to another study, on regulatory T cells. That paper notes: The primer mix had 52 TRBV and 13 TRBJ primers.

Sequenced: CD127- CD25+ CD4+ Tregs sorted from blood. Receptor source: a human donor in good health.

This chain connects TRBV30 to TRBJ1-2; tentatively, D is TRBD1 (6 bases). V was shortened by 1 base and J by 3 bases, with 12 bases between the two germline ends. The CDR3 totals 14 residues. The V gene's germline CDR1 is GTSNPN and CDR2 SVGIG (reference sequence). The CDR3 DNA sequence: TGTGCCTGGAGTGCCAACAGGGCCTACTATGGCTACACCTTC. It encodes CAWSANRAYYGYTF.

This rearrangement joins TRBV27 to TRBJ2-6; 8 nucleotides align to TRBD1. The V gene's germline CDR1 is MNHEY and CDR2 SMNVEV (reference sequence). V shed 5 bases and J 0 bases; nucleotides not matched to a gene: 9. This CDR3 spans 18 amino acids. The CDR3, as DNA: TGTGCCAGCAGTCCTCGGACAGGGTGGACCTCTGGGGCCAACGTCCTGACTTTC. Translated: CASSPRTGWTSGANVLTF.

CDR3 loop: CASSPGGTGEAFF. DNA of the CDR3: TGTGCCAGCAGCCCTGGGGGGACAGGTGAAGCTTTCTTT. The chain carries TRBV11-2 and TRBJ1-1; TRBD1 matches 8 bases. This CDR3 is built from 13 residues. Per the germline V gene, CDR1 is SGHAT and CDR2 is FQNNGV. With 5 bases clipped from V and 7 bases from J, the junction kept 6 bases outside the gene matches.

This clone was seen only once. The chain combines TRBV4-1 with TRBJ1-1, with 7 nucleotides matching TRBD1. With V trimmed by 2 bases and J by 5 bases, 8 bases remained unmatched. The CDR3 length is 15 residues. The germline gives CDR1 MGHRA, CDR2 YSYEKL. CDR3: CASSQRTAGGTEAFF. The CDR3 nucleotides are TGCGCCAGCAGCCAAAGGACAGCAGGGGGAACTGAAGCTTTCTTT.

The chain joins TRBV6-6 to TRBJ1-5, with TRBD1 matching over 11 bases. V was clipped by 0 bases and J by 10 bases; unmatched bases: 8. Germline-derived CDR1 and CDR2 are MNHNY and SVGAGI (reference sequence). There are 16 residues in the CDR3. Here the CDR3 reads CASSYSLGTGGGPQHF. CDR3 coding DNA: TGTGCCAGCAGTTACTCCCTCGGGACAGGGGGAGGCCCCCAGCATTTT.